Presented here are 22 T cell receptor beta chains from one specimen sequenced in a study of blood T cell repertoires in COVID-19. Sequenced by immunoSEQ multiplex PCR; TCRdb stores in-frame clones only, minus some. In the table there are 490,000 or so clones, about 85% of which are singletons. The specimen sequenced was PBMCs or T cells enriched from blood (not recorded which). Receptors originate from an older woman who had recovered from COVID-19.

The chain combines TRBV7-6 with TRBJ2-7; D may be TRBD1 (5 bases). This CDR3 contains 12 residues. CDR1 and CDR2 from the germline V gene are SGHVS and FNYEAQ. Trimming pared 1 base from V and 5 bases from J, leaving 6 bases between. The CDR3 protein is CASSLDRHEQYF. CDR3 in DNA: TGTGCCAGCAGCTTAGACAGGCACGAGCAGTACTTC. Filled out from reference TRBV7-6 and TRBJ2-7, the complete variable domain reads GAGVSQSPRYKVTKRGQDVALRCDPISGHVSLYWYRQALGQGPEFLTYFNYEAQQDKSGLPNDRFSAERPEGSISTLTIQRTEQRDSAMYRCASSLDRHEQYFGPGTRLTVT.

CDR3 amino acids: CASSSLAGVAKNIQYF. The CDR3 coding sequence is TGTGCCAGCAGTTCCTTAGCGGGGGTAGCCAAAAACATTCAGTACTTC. The chain is built from TRBV27 and TRBJ2-4, with TRBD2 matching over 9 bases. The germline V gene has CDR1 MNHEY and CDR2 SMNVEV (reference sequence). This CDR3 contains 16 residues. After removal of 4 bases from V and 0 bases from J, the junction contained 4 bases not matched to a gene.

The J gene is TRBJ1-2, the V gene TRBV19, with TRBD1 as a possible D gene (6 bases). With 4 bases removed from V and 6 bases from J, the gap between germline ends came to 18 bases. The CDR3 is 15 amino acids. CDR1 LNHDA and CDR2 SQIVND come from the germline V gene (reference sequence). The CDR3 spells CASSTSDRHWDGYTF. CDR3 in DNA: TGTGCCAGTAGTACCTCGGACAGACATTGGGATGGCTACACCTTC.

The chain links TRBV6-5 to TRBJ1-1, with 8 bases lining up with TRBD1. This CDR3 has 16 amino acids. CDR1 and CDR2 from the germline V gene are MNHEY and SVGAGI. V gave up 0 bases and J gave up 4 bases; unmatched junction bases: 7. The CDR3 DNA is TGTGCCAGCAGTTACTCGACGACAGGGGCCCGCACTGAAGCTTTCTTT. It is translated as CASSYSTTGARTEAFF.

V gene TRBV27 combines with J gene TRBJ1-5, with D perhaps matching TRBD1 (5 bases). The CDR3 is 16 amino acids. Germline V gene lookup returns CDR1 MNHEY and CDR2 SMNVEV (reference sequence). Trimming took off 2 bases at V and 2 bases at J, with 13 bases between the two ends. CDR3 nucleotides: TGTGCCAGCAGTTTAAGGGGCGACCGTGGCAATCAGCCCCAGCATTTT. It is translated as CASSLRGDRGNQPQHF.

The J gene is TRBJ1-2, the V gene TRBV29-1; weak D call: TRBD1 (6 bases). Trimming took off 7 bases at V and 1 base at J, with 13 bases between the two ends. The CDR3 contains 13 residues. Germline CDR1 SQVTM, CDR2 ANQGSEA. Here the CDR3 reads CSAQGMGNYGYTF. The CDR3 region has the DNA TGCAGCGCACAGGGAATGGGTAACTATGGCTACACCTTC.

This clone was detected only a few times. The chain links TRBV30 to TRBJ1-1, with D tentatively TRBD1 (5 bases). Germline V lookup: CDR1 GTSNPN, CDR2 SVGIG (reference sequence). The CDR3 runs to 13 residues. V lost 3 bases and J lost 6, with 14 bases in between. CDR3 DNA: TGTGCCTGGAGCCCTCCAGGGATCGCTGAAGCTTTCTTT. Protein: CAWSPPGIAEAFF.

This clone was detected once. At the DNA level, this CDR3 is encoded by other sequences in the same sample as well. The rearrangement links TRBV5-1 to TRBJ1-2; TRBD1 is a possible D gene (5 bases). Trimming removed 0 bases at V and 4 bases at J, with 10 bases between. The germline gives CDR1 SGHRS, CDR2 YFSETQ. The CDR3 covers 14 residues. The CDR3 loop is CASSLGQSSYGYTF. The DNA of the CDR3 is TGCGCCAGCAGCTTGGGACAGTCCTCCTATGGCTACACCTTC. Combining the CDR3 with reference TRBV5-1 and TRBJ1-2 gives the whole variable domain KAGVTQTPRYLIKTRGQQVTLSCSPISGHRSVSWYQQTPGQGLQFLFEYFSETQRNKGNFPGRFSGRQFSNSRSEMNVSTLELGDSALYLCASSLGQSSYGYTFGSGTRLTVV.

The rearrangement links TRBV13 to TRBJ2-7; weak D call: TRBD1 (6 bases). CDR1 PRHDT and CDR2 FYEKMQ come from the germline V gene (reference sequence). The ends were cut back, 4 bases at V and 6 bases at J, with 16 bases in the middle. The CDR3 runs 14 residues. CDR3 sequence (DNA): TGTGCCAGCAGCTCAACGGAATTAGGGGGCGAGCAGTACGTC. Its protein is CASSSTELGGEQYV.

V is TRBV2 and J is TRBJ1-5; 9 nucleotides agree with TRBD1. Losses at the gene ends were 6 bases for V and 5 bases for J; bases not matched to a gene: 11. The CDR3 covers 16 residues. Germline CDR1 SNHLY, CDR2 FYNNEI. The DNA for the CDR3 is TGTGCCAGCAGAGCGCGAGGGACAGGGAGCGATCAGCCCCAGCATTTT. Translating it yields CASRARGTGSDQPQHF.

CDR3 in amino acids: CATSDPKTGNTEAFF. DNA of the CDR3: TGTGCCACCAGTGATCCTAAAACAGGGAACACTGAAGCTTTCTTT. The rearrangement uses TRBV24-1 and TRBJ1-1, with D tentatively TRBD1 (5 bases). CDR1 and CDR2 from the germline V gene are KGHDR and SFDVKD. Trimming left V 3 bases short and J 1 base short, with 11 bases between. This CDR3 spans 15 amino acids.

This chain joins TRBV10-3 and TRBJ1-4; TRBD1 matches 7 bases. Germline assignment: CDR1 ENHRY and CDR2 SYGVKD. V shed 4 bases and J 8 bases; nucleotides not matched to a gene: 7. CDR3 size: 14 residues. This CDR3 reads CAISATGVGEKLFF. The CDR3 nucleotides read TGTGCCATCAGTGCCACAGGGGTAGGGGAAAAACTGTTTTTT.

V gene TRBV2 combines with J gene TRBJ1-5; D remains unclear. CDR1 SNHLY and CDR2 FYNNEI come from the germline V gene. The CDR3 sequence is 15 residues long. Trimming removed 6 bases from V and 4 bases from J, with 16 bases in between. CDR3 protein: CASREFASENQPQHF. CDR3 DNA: TGTGCCAGCAGGGAGTTTGCCTCGGAGAATCAGCCCCAGCATTTT.

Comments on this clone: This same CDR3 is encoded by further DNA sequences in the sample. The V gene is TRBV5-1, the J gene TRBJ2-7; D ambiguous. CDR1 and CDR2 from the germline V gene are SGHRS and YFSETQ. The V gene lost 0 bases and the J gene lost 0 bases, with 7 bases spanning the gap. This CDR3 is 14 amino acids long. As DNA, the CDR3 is TGCGCCAGCAGCTTGGTAGAAAGCTCCTACGAGCAGTACTTC. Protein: CASSLVESSYEQYF.

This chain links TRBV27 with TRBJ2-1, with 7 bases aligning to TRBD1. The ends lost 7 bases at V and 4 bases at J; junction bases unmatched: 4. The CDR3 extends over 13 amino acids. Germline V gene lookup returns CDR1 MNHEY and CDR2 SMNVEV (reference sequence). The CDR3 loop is CASTKGQYNEQFF. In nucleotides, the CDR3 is TGTGCCAGCACAAAGGGACAGTACAATGAGCAGTTCTTC.

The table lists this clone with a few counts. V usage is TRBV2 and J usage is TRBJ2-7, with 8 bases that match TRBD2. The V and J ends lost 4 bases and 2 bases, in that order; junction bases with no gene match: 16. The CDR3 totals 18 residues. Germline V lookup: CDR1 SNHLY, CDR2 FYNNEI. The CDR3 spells CASSGLASSHKLTYEQYV. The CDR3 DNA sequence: TGTGCCAGCAGTGGACTAGCGTCTTCTCACAAGCTAACCTACGAGCAGTACGTC.

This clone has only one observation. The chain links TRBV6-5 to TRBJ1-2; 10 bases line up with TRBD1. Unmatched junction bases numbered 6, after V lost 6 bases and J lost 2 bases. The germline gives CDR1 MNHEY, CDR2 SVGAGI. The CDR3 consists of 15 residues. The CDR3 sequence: CASRDPGQGNYGYTF. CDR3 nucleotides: TGTGCCAGCAGGGATCCGGGACAGGGGAACTATGGCTACACCTTC.

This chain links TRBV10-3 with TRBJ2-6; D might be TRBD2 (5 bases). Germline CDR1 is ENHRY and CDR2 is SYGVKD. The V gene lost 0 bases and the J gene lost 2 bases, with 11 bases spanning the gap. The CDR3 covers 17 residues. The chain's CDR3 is CAISESKAVAGANVLTF. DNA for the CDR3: TGTGCCATCAGTGAGTCGAAAGCGGTGGCTGGGGCCAACGTCCTGACTTTC.

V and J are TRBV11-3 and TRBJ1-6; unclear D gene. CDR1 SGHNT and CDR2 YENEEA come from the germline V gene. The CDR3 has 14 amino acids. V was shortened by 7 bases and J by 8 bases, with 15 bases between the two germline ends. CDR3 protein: CASTPSGDYSPLHF. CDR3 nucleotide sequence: TGTGCCAGCACACCCTCGGGAGATTATTCACCCCTCCACTTT.

In DNA, the CDR3 is TGTGCCATCAATTCCTGGGGAGGGGCCAACACTGAAGCTTTCTTT. It is translated as CAINSWGGANTEAFF. The chain uses TRBV10-3 and TRBJ1-1, with D perhaps matching TRBD1 (5 bases). The V and J ends lost 7 bases and 2 bases respectively, with 17 bases between them. The CDR3 extends over 15 amino acids. Germline loops: CDR1 ENHRY, CDR2 SYGVKD.

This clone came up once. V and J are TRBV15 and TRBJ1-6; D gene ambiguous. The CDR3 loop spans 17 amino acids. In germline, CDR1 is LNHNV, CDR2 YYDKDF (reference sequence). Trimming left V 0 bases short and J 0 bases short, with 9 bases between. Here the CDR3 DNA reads TGTGCCACCAGCAGAGAGAGAGTGAGCTCCTATAATTCACCCCTCCACTTT. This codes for CATSRERVSSYNSPLHF.

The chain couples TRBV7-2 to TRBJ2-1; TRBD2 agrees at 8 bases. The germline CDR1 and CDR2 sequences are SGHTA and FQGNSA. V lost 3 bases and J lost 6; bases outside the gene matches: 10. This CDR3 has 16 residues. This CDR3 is CASSFLPGLGSNEQFF. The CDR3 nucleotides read TGTGCCAGCAGCTTTTTACCGGGACTAGGGAGCAATGAGCAGTTCTTC.